The text below deals with one T cell receptor beta chain. What it binds is not known. Naivety among CD8 cells was defined by CD45RO negativity and positive CCR7 selection, thereby excluding terminally differentiated effector memory CD45RA+ cells. The sample is drawn from a study of shared clonotypes between healthy human individuals. Study context: Each donor's CD4 naive and CD4 memory cells filled three plates apiece, CD8 naive two, and CD8 memory one.

The study's findings and limits: Clonotypes shared by all four sorted-subset donors had higher generation probabilities than non-shared clonotypes.

Germline trimming cut 10 bases from V and 1 base from J; bases unmatched to any gene: 7. Germline CDR1 reads SNHLY; CDR2 reads FYNNEI. This CDR3 has 15 amino acids. Using immunoSEQ multiplex PCR, the repertoire was profiled, and TCRdb retains in-frame clones only, with some absent. Of hundreds of thousands of clones in the sample, around 93% were seen once. The chain uses TRBV2 and TRBJ2-7, with TRBD2 matching 13 bases. The clonotype was recovered from a man aged 25-45 years in good health. The sequenced sample consisted of naive CD8+ T cells sorted from blood. CDR3 loop: CATGLAGERSYEQYF. In nucleotides, the CDR3 is TGTGCCACCGGACTAGCGGGAGAACGGTCCTACGAGCAGTACTTC.